The clone carrying this TCR beta chain turned up a few times. As yet, its antigen is unknown. Both 60 Vbeta primers and 13 Jbeta primers went into the PCR. Clones were sequenced by immunoSEQ multiplex PCR, and TCRdb holds only the in-frame ones, with some missing. Of fewer than 140,000 clones detected, 70% to 80% appear once; the ten largest clones hold about 0.84%. This record comes from a study of cytomegalovirus exposure and HLA in healthy donors. Regarding the study as a whole: Generally TCR sequences proved uncommon, though certain public TCRs appeared in numerous donors. Cytomegalovirus status was reportedly diagnosed by the classifier with high specificity and sensitivity. A later analysis reported that several of the most significant clusters appeared to be linked to common viral pathogens, among them Epstein-Barr virus. Later analysis demonstrated an association between a missense DCLRE1C variant and TCR beta V- and J-gene trimming.

The CDR3 has 15 amino acids. V was pared by 3 bases and J by 5 bases, with 16 bases between. Germline V gene lookup returns CDR1 SNHLY and CDR2 FYNNEI. The rearrangement uses TRBV2 and TRBJ2-5; weak D call: TRBD2 (7 bases). The sequenced sample was PBMCs. The TCR was taken from a boy under 18 in good health and CMV-seronegative. CDR3 DNA sequence: TGTGCCAGCAGTGAGACGGGGGGCGCGACGGAGACCCAGTACTTC. Protein sequence: CASSETGGATETQYF.